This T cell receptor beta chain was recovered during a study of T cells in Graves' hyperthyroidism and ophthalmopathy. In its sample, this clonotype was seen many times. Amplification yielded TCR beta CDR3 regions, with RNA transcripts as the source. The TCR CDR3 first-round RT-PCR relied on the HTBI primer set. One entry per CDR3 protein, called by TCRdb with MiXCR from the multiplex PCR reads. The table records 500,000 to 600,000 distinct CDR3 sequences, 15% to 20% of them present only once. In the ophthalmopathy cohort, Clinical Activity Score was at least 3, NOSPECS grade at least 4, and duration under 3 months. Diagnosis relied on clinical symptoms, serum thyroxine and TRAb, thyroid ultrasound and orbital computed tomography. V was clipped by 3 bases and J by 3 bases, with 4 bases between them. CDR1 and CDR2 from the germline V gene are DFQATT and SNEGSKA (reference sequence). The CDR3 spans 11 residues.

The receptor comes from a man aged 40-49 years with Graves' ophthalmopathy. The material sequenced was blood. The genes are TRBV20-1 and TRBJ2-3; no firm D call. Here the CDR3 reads CSARVTDTQYF. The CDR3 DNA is TGCAGTGCTAGGGTGACAGATACGCAGTATTTT.